Listed below are T cell receptor beta chains from one sample, sequenced in a study of blood T cell repertoires in COVID-19. The method was immunoSEQ multiplex PCR; TCRdb's version includes in-frame clones alone and lacks a portion of them. The table records approximately 180,000 clones, more than 80% of them present only once. Material for sequencing was PBMCs or T cells enriched from blood (not recorded which). The receptors stem from a middle-aged man who had recovered from COVID-19. The CDR3 runs from the conserved cysteine through the conserved F or W. A D gene is named only where the DNA matches it firmly. Clone size is not always given. Where it is, it says once, few, many or a class for expanded clones.

clone_size j_call d_call cdr3_length v_call cdr3_nt cdr3_aa
- TRBJ1-1 - 13 TRBV19 TGTGCCAGTAGTACAACCGGGACTAGTGAAGCTTTCTTT CASSTTGTSEAFF
- TRBJ2-1 TRBD2 16 TRBV11-3 TGTGCCAGCAGCTTAGGCCTAGCGGGGGGTTACAATGAGCAGTTCTTC CASSLGLAGGYNEQFF
- TRBJ2-7 TRBD1 16 TRBV28 TGTGCCAGCAGTTTCGCAGGGACAGGGGTGCCCTACGAGCAGTACTTC CASSFAGTGVPYEQYF
- TRBJ2-2 TRBD1 15 TRBV6-5 TGTGCCAGCAGTTACGAGGACAGGGCGGGGGGGGAGCTGTTTTTT CASSYEDRAGGELFF
- TRBJ1-6 TRBD1 15 TRBV3-1/TRBV3-2 TGTGCCAGCAGCCAAGAATGGGACAGTAATTCACCCCTCCACTTT CASSQEWDSNSPLHF
- TRBJ2-5 TRBD1 13 TRBV11-2 TGTGCCAGCAGCCCTTCGACAGGGGAGACCCAGTACTTC CASSPSTGETQYF
- TRBJ1-3 - 18 TRBV9 TGTGCCAGCAGCAAGGGGCTATCCACTGGCCCCTCTGGAAACACCATATATTTT CASSKGLSTGPSGNTIYF
- TRBJ1-4 TRBD1 15 TRBV28 TGTGCCAGCAGTTCCGGGGACAGTACGAATGAAAAACTGTTTTTT CASSSGDSTNEKLFF
once TRBJ2-3 TRBD2 19 TRBV7-6 TGTGCCAGCAGCTTAGCGGAGGGAGCGGGAGGGTTTGGGGCAGATACGCAGTATTTT CASSLAEGAGGFGADTQYF
- TRBJ1-1 - 13 TRBV4-1 TGCGCCAGCCGGCCAGGGTGGAACACTGAAGCTTTCTTT CASRPGWNTEAFF
- TRBJ1-5 - 13 TRBV2 TGTGCCAGCAGTGACGGGTTCAATCAGCCCCAGCATTTT CASSDGFNQPQHF
- TRBJ2-7 TRBD1 15 TRBV27 TGTGCCAGCAGTTTGCCGGGACAGGCTCCCTACGAGCAGTACTTC CASSLPGQAPYEQYF
- TRBJ2-1 - 12 TRBV7-9 TGTGCCAGCAGCTCAAACAGGGCAGAGCAGTTCTTC CASSSNRAEQFF
- TRBJ2-4 - 14 TRBV13 TGTGCCAGCAGCGAATCGACAAGCAAAAACATTCAGTACTTC CASSESTSKNIQYF
- TRBJ2-1 TRBD2 15 TRBV9 TGTGCCAGCAGCGCTAGCGGGGGGGCGTACTCTGAGCAGTTCTTC CASSASGGAYSEQFF